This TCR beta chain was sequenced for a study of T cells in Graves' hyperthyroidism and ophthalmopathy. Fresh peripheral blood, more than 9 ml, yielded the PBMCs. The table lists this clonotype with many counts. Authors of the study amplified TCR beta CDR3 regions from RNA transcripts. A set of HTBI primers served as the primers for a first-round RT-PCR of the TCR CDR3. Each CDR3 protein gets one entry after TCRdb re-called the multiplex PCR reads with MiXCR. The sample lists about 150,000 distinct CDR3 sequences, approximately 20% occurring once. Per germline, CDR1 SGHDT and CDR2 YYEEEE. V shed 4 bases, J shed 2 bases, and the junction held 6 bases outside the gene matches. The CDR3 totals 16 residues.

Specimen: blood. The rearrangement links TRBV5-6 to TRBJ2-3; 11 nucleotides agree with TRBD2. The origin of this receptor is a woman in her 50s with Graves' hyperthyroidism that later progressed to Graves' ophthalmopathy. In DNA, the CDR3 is TGTGCCAGCAGCGCACCGGGACTAGCGGCCACAGATACGCAGTATTTT. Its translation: CASSAPGLAATDTQYF.